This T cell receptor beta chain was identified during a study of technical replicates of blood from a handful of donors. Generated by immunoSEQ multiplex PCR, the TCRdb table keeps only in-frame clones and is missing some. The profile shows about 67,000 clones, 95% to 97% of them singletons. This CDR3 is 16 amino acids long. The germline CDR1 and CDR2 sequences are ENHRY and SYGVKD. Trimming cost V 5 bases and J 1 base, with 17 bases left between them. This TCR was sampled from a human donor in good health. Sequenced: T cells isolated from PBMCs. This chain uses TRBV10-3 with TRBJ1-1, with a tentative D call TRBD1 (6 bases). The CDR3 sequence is CAISLTGSSSNTEAFF. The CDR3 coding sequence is TGTGCCATCAGTCTAACAGGGAGTTCGTCGAACACTGAAGCTTTCTTT.